This T cell receptor beta chain was obtained from a study of shared clonotypes between healthy human individuals. Study-level background: Per donor, three plates held CD4 naive cells, three held CD4 memory, two held CD8 naive and one held CD8 memory.

The table came from immunoSEQ multiplex PCR; TCRdb's copy has only in-frame clones and leaves some out. The sample lists over 2 million clones, about 95% occurring once. Comment on this clone: Its antigen is unknown.

Trimming pared 6 bases from V and 6 bases from J, leaving 12 bases between. CDR3 size: 12 residues. Germline CDR1 and CDR2: MNHNY and SVGAGI (reference sequence). Study-wide findings and caveats: Shared clonotypes: roughly 4.7% naive CD4, about 4% naive CD8, 2.3% memory CD4, 0.4% to 0.45% memory CD8.

This receptor was obtained from a man aged 18-30 years in good health. V is TRBV6-6 and J is TRBJ2-7; the D is unclear. The sample consisted of naive CD4+ T cells sorted from blood. Subset given: CD45RA+ positively selected. CDR3 bases: TGTGCCAGCAGGGTGGGATCGACCGAGCAGTACTTC. This encodes CASRVGSTEQYF.